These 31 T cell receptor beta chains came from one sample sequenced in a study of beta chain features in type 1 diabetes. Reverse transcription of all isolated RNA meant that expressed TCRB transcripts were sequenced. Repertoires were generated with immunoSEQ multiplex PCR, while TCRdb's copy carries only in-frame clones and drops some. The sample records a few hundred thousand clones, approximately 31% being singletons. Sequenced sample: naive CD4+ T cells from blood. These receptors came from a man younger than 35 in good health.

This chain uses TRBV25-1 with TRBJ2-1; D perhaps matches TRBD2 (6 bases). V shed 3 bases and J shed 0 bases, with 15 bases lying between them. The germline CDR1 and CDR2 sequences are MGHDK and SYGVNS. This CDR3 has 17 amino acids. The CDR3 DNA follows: TGTGCCAGCAGTGACTCCACGGGGGTAAGCTCCTACAATGAGCAGTTCTTC. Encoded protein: CASSDSTGVSSYNEQFF.

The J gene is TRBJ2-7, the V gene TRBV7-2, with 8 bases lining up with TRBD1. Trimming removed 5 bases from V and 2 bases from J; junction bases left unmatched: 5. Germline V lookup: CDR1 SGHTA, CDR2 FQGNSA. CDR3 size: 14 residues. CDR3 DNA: TGTGCCAGCAGCGACGGACAGGGTCCCTACGAGCAGTACTTC. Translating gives CASSDGQGPYEQYF.

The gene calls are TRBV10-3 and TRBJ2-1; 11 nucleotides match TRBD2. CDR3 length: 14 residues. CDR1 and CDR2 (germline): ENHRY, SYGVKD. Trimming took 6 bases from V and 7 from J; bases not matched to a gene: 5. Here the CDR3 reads CAISGLAGRNEQFF. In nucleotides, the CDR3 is TGTGCCATCAGCGGACTAGCGGGTAGGAATGAGCAGTTCTTC.

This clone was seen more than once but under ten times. The DNA of the CDR3 is TGTGCCAGCAGCGTAAAACAGGGGGACCGCCTCGAGCAGTTCTTC. Translation gives CASSVKQGDRLEQFF. The chain uses TRBV9 and TRBJ2-1; TRBD1 aligns across 8 bases. Germline-derived CDR1 and CDR2 are SGDLS and YYNGEE. CDR3 length: 15 amino acids. After removal of 1 base from V and 10 bases from J, the junction contained 10 bases not matched to a gene.

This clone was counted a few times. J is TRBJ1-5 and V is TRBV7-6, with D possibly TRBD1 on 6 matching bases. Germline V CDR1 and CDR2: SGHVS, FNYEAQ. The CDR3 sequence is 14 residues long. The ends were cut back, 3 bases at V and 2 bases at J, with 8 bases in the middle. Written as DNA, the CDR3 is TGTGCCAGCAGCTTGGCAGGGGGCAATCAGCCCCAGCATTTT. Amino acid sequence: CASSLAGGNQPQHF.

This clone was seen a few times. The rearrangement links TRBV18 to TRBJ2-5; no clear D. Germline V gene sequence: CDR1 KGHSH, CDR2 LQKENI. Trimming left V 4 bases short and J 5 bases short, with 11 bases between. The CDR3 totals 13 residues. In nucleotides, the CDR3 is TGTGCCAGCTCACTATTGGCCCTGGAGACCCAGTACTTC. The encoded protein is CASSLLALETQYF.

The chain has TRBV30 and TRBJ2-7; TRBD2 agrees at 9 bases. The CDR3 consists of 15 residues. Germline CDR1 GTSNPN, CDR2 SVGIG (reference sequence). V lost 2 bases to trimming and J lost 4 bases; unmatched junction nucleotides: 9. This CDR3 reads CAWSSSGTSKYEQYF. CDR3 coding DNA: TGTGCCTGGAGTTCTTCCGGGACTAGCAAGTACGAGCAGTACTTC.

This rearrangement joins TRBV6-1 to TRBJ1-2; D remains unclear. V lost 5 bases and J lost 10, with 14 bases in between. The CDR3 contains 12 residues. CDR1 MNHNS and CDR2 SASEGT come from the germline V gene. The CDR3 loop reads CASSPYIGDYTF. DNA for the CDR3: TGTGCCAGCAGTCCGTACATCGGAGACTACACCTTC.

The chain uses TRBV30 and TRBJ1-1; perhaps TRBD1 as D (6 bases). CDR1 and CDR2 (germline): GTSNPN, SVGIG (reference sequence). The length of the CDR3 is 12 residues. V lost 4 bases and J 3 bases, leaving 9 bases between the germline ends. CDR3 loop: CAWNPGDTEAFF. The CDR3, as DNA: TGTGCCTGGAATCCAGGGGACACTGAAGCTTTCTTT.

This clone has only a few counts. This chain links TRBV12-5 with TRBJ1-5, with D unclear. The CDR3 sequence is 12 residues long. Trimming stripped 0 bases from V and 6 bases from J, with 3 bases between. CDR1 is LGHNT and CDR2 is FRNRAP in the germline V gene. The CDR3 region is CASGLVAQPQHF. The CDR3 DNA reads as TGTGCTAGTGGTTTGGTAGCTCAGCCCCAGCATTTT.

The CDR3 sequence: CASSLAPLAIETQYF. The DNA for the CDR3 is TGTGCCAGCAGCTTAGCCCCACTAGCTATAGAGACCCAGTACTTC. The chain is built from TRBV7-9 and TRBJ2-5; a possible D gene is TRBD2 (6 bases). CDR3 size: 15 residues. The germline V gene encodes CDR1 SEHNR and CDR2 FQNEAQ (reference sequence). Trimming left V 0 bases short and J 4 bases short, with 12 bases between.

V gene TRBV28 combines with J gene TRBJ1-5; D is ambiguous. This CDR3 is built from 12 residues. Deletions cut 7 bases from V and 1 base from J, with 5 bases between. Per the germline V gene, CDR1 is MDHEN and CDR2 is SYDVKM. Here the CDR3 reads CASKESNQPQHF. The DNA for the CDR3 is TGTGCCAGCAAGGAGAGCAATCAGCCCCAGCATTTT.

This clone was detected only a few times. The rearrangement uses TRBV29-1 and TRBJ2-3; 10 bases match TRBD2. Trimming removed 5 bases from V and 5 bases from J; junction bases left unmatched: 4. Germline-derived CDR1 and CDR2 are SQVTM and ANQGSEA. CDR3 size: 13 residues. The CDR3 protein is CSVSRTSGDTQYF. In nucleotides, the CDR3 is TGCAGCGTTAGCCGGACTAGCGGAGATACGCAGTATTTT.

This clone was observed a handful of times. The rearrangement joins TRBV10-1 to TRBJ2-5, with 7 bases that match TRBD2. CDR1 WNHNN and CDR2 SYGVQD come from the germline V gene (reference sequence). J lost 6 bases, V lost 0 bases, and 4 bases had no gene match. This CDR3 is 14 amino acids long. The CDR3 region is CASSESPGRKTQYF. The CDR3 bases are TGCGCCAGCAGTGAGTCTCCCGGGAGGAAGACCCAGTACTTC.

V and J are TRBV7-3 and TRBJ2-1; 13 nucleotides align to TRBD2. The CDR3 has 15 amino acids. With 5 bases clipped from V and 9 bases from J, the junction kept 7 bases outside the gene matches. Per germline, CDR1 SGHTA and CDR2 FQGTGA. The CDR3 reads CASSPGLAGDFEQFF. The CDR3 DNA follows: TGTGCCAGCAGCCCCGGACTAGCGGGAGATTTTGAGCAGTTCTTC.

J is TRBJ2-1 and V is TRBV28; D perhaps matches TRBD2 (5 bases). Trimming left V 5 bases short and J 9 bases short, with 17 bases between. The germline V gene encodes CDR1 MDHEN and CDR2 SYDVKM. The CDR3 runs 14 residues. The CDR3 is CASSEGPVYGEQFF. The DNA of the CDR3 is TGTGCCAGCAGTGAGGGCCCAGTTTATGGTGAGCAGTTCTTC.

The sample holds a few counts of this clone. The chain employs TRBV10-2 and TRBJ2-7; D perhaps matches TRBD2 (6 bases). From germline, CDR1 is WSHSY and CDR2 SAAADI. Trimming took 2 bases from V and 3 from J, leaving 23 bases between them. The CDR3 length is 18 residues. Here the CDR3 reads CASSELHSPGLRDYEQYF. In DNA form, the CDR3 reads TGCGCCAGCAGTGAGCTGCACTCACCGGGACTGAGGGACTACGAGCAGTACTTC.

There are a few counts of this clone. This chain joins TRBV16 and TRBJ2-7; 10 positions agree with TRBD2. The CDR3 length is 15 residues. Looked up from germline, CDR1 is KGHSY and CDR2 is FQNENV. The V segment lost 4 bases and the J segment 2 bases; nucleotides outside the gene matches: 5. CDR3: CASSPQSGRAYEQYF. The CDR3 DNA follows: TGTGCCAGCAGCCCACAAAGCGGGAGGGCCTACGAGCAGTACTTC.

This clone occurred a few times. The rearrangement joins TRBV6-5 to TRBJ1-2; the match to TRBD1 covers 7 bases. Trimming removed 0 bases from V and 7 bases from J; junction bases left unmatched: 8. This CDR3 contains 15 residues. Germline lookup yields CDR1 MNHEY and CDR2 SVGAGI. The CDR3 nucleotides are TGTGCCAGCAGTTACTCCCCCCACAGGGGAGGTGGCTACACCTTC. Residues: CASSYSPHRGGGYTF.

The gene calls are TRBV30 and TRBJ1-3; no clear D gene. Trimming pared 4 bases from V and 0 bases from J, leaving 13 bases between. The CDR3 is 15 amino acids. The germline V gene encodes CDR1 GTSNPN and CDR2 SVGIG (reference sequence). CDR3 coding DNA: TGTGCCTGGACCGCGGACGGAAACTCTGGAAACACCATATATTTT. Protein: CAWTADGNSGNTIYF.

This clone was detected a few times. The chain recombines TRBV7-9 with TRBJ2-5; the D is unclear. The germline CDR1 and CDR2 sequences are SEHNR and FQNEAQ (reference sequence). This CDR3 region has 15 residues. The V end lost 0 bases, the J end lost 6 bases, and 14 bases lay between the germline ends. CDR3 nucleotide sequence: TGTGCCAGCAGCTTAGCGATGACCTCAATGCAGACCCAGTACTTC. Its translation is CASSLAMTSMQTQYF.

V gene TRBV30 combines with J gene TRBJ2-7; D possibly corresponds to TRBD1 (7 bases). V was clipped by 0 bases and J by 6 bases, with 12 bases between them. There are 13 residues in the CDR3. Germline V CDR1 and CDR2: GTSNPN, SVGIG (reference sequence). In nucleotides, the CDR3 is TGTGCCTGGAGTGTACAGGGGAGGTCCGAGCAGTACTTC. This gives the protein CAWSVQGRSEQYF.

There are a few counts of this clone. CDR3 sequence reads: CASSSLHVLTF. CDR3 nucleotides: TGTGCCAGCTCCTCCCTTCACGTCCTGACTTTC. The chain joins TRBV18 to TRBJ2-6; D unresolved. The CDR3 loop spans 11 amino acids. Germline V gene data show CDR1 as KGHSH and CDR2 as LQKENI. Between the trimmed V and J ends, which lost 6 bases and 11 bases, there was a span of 8 bases.

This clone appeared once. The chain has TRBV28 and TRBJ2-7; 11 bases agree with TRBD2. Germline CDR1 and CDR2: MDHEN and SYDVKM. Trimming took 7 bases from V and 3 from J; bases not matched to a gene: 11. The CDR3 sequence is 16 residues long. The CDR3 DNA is TGTGCCAGCACTCTCGGACTAGCGGGTGGGATCTACGAGCAGTACTTC. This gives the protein CASTLGLAGGIYEQYF. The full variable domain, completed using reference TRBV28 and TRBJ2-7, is DVKVTQSSRYLVKRTGEKVFLECVQDMDHENMFWYRQDPGLGLRLIYFSYDVKMKEKGDIPEGYSVSREKKERFSLILESASTNQTSMYLCASTLGLAGGIYEQYFGPGTRLTVT.

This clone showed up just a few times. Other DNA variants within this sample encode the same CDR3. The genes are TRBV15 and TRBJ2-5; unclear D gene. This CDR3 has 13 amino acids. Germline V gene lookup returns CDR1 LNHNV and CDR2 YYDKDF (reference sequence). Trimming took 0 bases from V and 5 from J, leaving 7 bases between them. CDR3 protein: CATSRDPTETQYF. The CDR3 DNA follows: TGTGCCACCAGCAGAGACCCCACGGAGACCCAGTACTTC.

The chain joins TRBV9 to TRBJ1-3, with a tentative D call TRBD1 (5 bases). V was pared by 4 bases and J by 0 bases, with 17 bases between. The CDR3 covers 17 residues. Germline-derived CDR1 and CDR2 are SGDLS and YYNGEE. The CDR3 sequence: CASSLLVGGYSGNTIYF. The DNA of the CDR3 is TGTGCCAGCAGCCTCTTAGTCGGGGGATACTCTGGAAACACCATATATTTT.

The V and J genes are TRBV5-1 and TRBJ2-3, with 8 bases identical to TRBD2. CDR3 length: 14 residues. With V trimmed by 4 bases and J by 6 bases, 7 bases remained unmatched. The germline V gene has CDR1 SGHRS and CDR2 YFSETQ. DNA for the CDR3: TGCGCCAGCAGCCCGGGACTAGGAGCTGATACGCAGTATTTT. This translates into CASSPGLGADTQYF.

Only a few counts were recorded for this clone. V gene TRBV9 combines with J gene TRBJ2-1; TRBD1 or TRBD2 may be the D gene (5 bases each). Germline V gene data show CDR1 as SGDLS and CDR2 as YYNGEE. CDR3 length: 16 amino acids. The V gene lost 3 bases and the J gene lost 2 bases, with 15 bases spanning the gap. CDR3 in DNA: TGTGCCAGCAGCGCAACCGGGACCACCACCTACAATGAGCAGTTCTTC. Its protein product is CASSATGTTTYNEQFF.

CDR3 protein: CASSHRDRVYSGELFF. The CDR3 DNA sequence: TGTGCCAGCAGCCACCGGGACAGGGTCTATTCCGGGGAGCTGTTTTTT. The gene calls are TRBV7-6 and TRBJ2-2; 9 nucleotides agree with TRBD1. Germline assignment: CDR1 SGHVS and CDR2 FNYEAQ. Trimming took 5 bases from V and 6 from J; bases not matched to a gene: 10. The CDR3 covers 16 residues.

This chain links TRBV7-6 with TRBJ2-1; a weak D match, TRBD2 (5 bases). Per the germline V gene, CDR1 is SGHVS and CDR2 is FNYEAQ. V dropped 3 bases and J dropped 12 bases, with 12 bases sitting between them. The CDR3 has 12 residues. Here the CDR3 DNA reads TGTGCCAGCAGCTTGGATGCGCGGGCGCAGTTCTTC. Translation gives CASSLDARAQFF.

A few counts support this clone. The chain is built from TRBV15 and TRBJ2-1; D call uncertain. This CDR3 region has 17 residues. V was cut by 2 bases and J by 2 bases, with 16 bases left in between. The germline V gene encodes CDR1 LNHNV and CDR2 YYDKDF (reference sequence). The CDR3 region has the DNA TGTGCCACCAGCAGACCTGGCGCGGCTAACGCCTACAATGAGCAGTTCTTC. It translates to CATSRPGAANAYNEQFF.